This T cell receptor beta chain was profiled in a study of vaccination and CD4 T cells after COVID-19. Study background: Either the Pfizer-BioNTech BNT162b2 or Moderna mRNA-1273 vaccine was given as two doses. Median time from second vaccine dose to sampling was just over 70 days (14 to 241). The study, taken as a whole, reports: Spike mono-reactivity held for 304 of 307 vaccine-specific clones in convalescent patients. SARS-CoV-2-reactive clonotypes rose nonsignificantly, with the median going from roughly 19 to 38.

The CDR3 runs to 19 residues. With V trimmed by 1 base and J by 0 bases, 15 bases remained unmatched. Germline loops: CDR1 DFQATT, CDR2 SNEGSKA (reference sequence). Using its own MiXCR run on the PCR reads, TCRdb lists one record per CDR3 protein. The table lists 15,000 to 20,000 distinct CDR3 sequences, 60% of them singletons, with roughly 1.1% in the top ten. Comments on this clonotype: The target antigen is unknown.

The receptor was isolated from a human donor who had recovered from COVID-19. The sample consisted of CD4+ T cells from blood, taken after SARS-CoV-2 vaccination. The rearrangement uses TRBV20-1 and TRBJ2-7, with TRBD1 matching 10 bases. The CDR3 is CSARGPGTGVSRSSYEQYF. In DNA, the CDR3 is TGCAGTGCTAGAGGACCCGGGACAGGGGTATCTAGGAGCTCCTACGAGCAGTACTTC.